These 22 T cell receptor beta chains were sequenced from one sample in a study of shared clonotypes between healthy human individuals (TCRdb year 2020). The library was built by means of the immunoSEQ multiplex PCR assay. The table was pulled from immuneACCESS by TCRdb, which kept in-frame rearrangements only. Such tables lose some clones; where checked, under half of the loss comes from unresolved V genes, and the rest has no known cause. Present in this sample are about 2.4 million clones, around 94% of which were seen just once. The top ten clones comprise about 0.13% of the sample. Sequencing was carried out using naive CD4+ T cells sorted from blood. The intended sense of this specimen's cell subset or site label: CD45RA+ positively selected. The receptors here all came from a man between 18 and 35 years old in good health.

The chain carries TRBV2 and TRBJ1-5; no definite D call. Trimming stripped 5 bases from V and 6 bases from J, with 8 bases between. The CDR3 has 12 amino acids. CDR1 and CDR2 (germline): SNHLY, FYNNEI. DNA of the CDR3: TGTGCCAGCAGTACTTTCGGTCAGCCCCAGCATTTT. Residues: CASSTFGQPQHF.

The chain recombines TRBV10-3 with TRBJ2-7, with 7 bases fitting TRBD2. Germline CDR1 ENHRY, CDR2 SYGVKD. The junction had 5 bases not matched to a gene; V was cut back by 3 bases and J by 3 bases. The CDR3 totals 14 residues. The CDR3 DNA follows: TGTGCCATCAGTGAATCTGCGGGAGTCTACGAGCAGTACTTC. Translating it yields CAISESAGVYEQYF.

This clone showed up just once. The chain couples TRBV5-3 to TRBJ2-2; 7 bases match TRBD2. TRBV5-3 is reported as an ORF; its role is uncertain. The junction had 12 bases not matched to a gene; V was cut back by 1 base and J by 6 bases. This CDR3 is built from 17 residues. CDR3 nucleotide sequence: TGTGCCAGAAGCTTGTCCTCTAACGCGGGAGCCCCCGGGGAGCTGTTTTTT. Protein sequence: CARSLSSNAGAPGELFF.

The rearrangement uses TRBV11-3 and TRBJ2-5, with 7 bases that match TRBD2. This CDR3 spans 13 amino acids. CDR1 and CDR2 (germline): SGHNT, YENEEA. V dropped 4 bases and J dropped 5; count of bases not matched to a gene: 4. In DNA, the CDR3 is TGTGCCAGCAGCTCCGGGGGGTTGGAGACCCAGTACTTC. It translates to CASSSGGLETQYF.

The chain links TRBV10-3 to TRBJ2-2, with 11 bases identical to TRBD2. This CDR3 region has 16 residues. Germline V lookup: CDR1 ENHRY, CDR2 SYGVKD. J was trimmed by 5 bases and V by 7 bases; bases with no gene match: 9. In nucleotides, the CDR3 is TGTGCCATCAAACCGGCCGGGACTAGCGGTACCGGGGAGCTGTTTTTT. This gives the protein CAIKPAGTSGTGELFF.

The chain uses TRBV29-1 and TRBJ2-4, with 7 nucleotides matching TRBD1. Germline CDR1 is SQVTM and CDR2 is ANQGSEA. With V trimmed by 7 bases and J by 9 bases, 9 bases remained unmatched. The CDR3 totals 12 residues. This CDR3 is CSAGDSSTIQYF. The CDR3 nucleotides are TGCAGCGCCGGGGACAGTTCGACCATTCAGTACTTC.

The chain joins TRBV2 to TRBJ2-2; maybe TRBD2 (5 bases). Looked up from germline, CDR1 is SNHLY and CDR2 is FYNNEI. The V and J ends lost 7 bases and 6 bases respectively, with 15 bases between them. CDR3 length equals 14 residues. CDR3 sequence (DNA): TGTGCCAGCACCAAGGACTCAGCCGCCGGGGAGCTGTTTTTT. Translated: CASTKDSAAGELFF.

V is TRBV6-5 and J is TRBJ2-1; possibly TRBD1 for D (5 bases). From germline, CDR1 is MNHEY and CDR2 SVGAGI. Trimming took off 6 bases at V and 6 bases at J, with 18 bases between the two ends. The CDR3 contains 15 residues. The CDR3 nucleotides are TGTGCCAGCAGCCCCCCACATCCAGGGCTCAATGAGCAGTTCTTC. Its translation: CASSPPHPGLNEQFF.

The CDR3 is CASSETGTGVTSQPQHF. The CDR3 nucleotides are TGTGCCAGCAGTGAAACCGGGACAGGGGTCACCAGTCAGCCCCAGCATTTT. The rearrangement joins TRBV6-1 to TRBJ1-5, with 10 bases lining up with TRBD1. CDR3 length: 17 amino acids. V trimming: 2 bases; J trimming: 6 bases; junction bases outside the gene matches: 10. Germline CDR1 MNHNS, CDR2 SASEGT.

Comment on this clone: The limits of the CDR3 on the DNA are not certain, so only TCRdb's listed CDR3 is given. The chain joins TRBV4-1 to TRBJ2-2; the table assigns TRBD2, which was not confirmed against the DNA. The CDR3 numbers 18 amino acids, ends counted. The germline gives CDR1 MGHRA, CDR2 YSYEKL. The CDR3 is CASSQDPSKVFGAGELFF.

The chain carries TRBV18 and TRBJ2-1; weak D call: TRBD2 (6 bases). Germline loops: CDR1 KGHSH, CDR2 LQKENI. The CDR3 sequence is 16 residues long. V lost 3 bases to trimming and J lost 3 bases, with 15 bases between them. The CDR3 spells CASSPGGARRYNEQFF. The CDR3 region has the DNA TGTGCCAGCTCACCGGGGGGAGCAAGGCGCTACAATGAGCAGTTCTTC.

J is TRBJ2-1 and V is TRBV4-2; D could derive from TRBD1 or TRBD2 (5 bases each). There are 16 residues in the CDR3. Trimming removed 2 bases at V and 0 bases at J, with 11 bases between. Looked up from germline, CDR1 is LGHNA and CDR2 is YNFKEQ. Written as DNA, the CDR3 is TGTGCCAGCAGCCAACCCGGGACCGACTCCTACAATGAGCAGTTCTTC. It yields the protein CASSQPGTDSYNEQFF.

The CDR3 nucleotides read TGTGCCAGCAGCTGGAGGCCGGGAGGGAACACTGAAGCTTTCTTT. It yields the protein CASSWRPGGNTEAFF. V and J are TRBV5-8 and TRBJ1-1; D unresolved. This CDR3 is built from 15 residues. Germline CDR1 is SGHTS and CDR2 is YDEGEE. V lost 3 bases and J lost 1, with 13 bases in between.

The CDR3 region has the DNA TGTGCCAGCAGCATCGCCGGGACTAGTTTCTCTGAGCAGTTCTTC. As protein: CASSIAGTSFSEQFF. The chain has TRBV7-2 and TRBJ2-1; the match to TRBD2 covers 8 bases. CDR1 SGHTA and CDR2 FQGNSA come from the germline V gene. V dropped 5 bases and J dropped 9; count of bases not matched to a gene: 12. The CDR3 covers 15 residues.

The chain carries TRBV18 and TRBJ1-3; D is ambiguous. The germline V and J ends were trimmed by 3 bases and 0 bases, with 9 bases remaining between them. The CDR3 runs to 15 residues. In germline, CDR1 is KGHSH, CDR2 LQKENI. The CDR3 spells CASSPYKVSGNTIYF. CDR3 nucleotides: TGTGCCAGCTCACCCTACAAGGTCTCTGGAAACACCATATATTTT.

This rearrangement joins TRBV10-3 to TRBJ2-1; TRBD2 matches at 12 bases. The CDR3 has 16 amino acids. The V and J ends lost 3 bases and 3 bases, in that order; junction bases with no gene match: 3. CDR1 and CDR2 (germline): ENHRY, SYGVKD. CDR3 sequence (DNA): TGTGCCATCAGTGAAAGACTAGCGGGGGACTACAATGAGCAGTTCTTC. This translates into CAISERLAGDYNEQFF.

The chain couples TRBV5-1 to TRBJ2-5; D is undetermined. The CDR3 has 14 amino acids. Germline-derived CDR1 and CDR2 are SGHRS and YFSETQ. Trimming shortened V by 1 base and J by 0 bases, and 7 bases separated the two germline ends. Here the CDR3 reads CASSLKLDQETQYF. The CDR3 coding sequence is TGCGCCAGCAGCTTGAAGTTAGACCAAGAGACCCAGTACTTC.

CDR3 coding DNA: TGTGCCAGCAGCCAGGGGACAGGGGAGAGTTACGAGCAGTACTTC. Encoded protein: CASSQGTGESYEQYF. The chain carries TRBV7-3 and TRBJ2-7; 10 nucleotides align to TRBD1. Per the germline V gene, CDR1 is SGHTA and CDR2 is FQGTGA. This CDR3 comprises 15 residues. The trim removed 5 bases at V and 4 bases at J, leaving 8 bases unmatched.

This sequence joins TRBV9 and TRBJ2-7; D is perhaps TRBD2 (5 bases). V gave up 0 bases and J gave up 6 bases, with 10 bases separating them. Germline V gene data show CDR1 as SGDLS and CDR2 as YYNGEE. The CDR3 is 13 amino acids. CDR3 amino acids: CASSVEPAGEQYF. For the CDR3, the DNA is TGTGCCAGCAGCGTAGAACCCGCGGGCGAGCAGTACTTC.

About this clone itself: Additional DNA sequences in this sample encode the identical CDR3. The CDR3 loop reads CASSFREMNTEAFF. The CDR3 DNA follows: TGTGCCAGCAGTTTCAGGGAAATGAACACTGAAGCTTTCTTT. V usage is TRBV27 and J usage is TRBJ1-1; TRBD1 might be the D (5 bases). Germline V lookup: CDR1 MNHEY, CDR2 SMNVEV (reference sequence). The CDR3 totals 14 residues. V was cut by 3 bases and J by 0 bases, with 8 bases left in between.

V and J are TRBV5-8 and TRBJ2-1; 7 bases fit TRBD2. There are 15 residues in the CDR3. The V segment lost 2 bases and the J segment 9 bases; nucleotides outside the gene matches: 11. CDR1 and CDR2 (germline): SGHTS, YDEGEE. Here the CDR3 DNA reads TGTGCCAGCAGCTTCCTCAGGAGTTCTAGCGGTGAGCAGTTCTTC. Translating it yields CASSFLRSSSGEQFF.

This clone appeared once. The V call is TRBV28, the J call TRBJ1-1, with TRBD1 matching 9 bases. Germline V gene sequence: CDR1 MDHEN, CDR2 SYDVKM. J gave up 1 base and V 9 bases, and 6 bases lay outside the gene matches. This CDR3 is built from 14 residues. The CDR3 protein is CASWLGQGNTEAFF. CDR3 sequence (DNA): TGTGCCAGTTGGTTGGGACAGGGGAACACTGAAGCTTTCTTT.